The 30 T cell receptor beta chains presented below share a single source sample, sequenced in a study of cytomegalovirus exposure and HLA in healthy donors (dated by TCRdb to between 2016 and 2019). Library generation was performed with the immunoSEQ multiplex PCR assay. For the multiplex PCR, a mixture combining 60 forward primers for TCR Vbeta segments and 13 reverse primers for TCR Jbeta segments was used. In its TCRdb copy, this immuneACCESS table keeps in-frame sequences only and misses some clones. Where compared with another copy, unresolved V genes explain less than half of these, and the others have no known cause. The sample profile shows 100,000 or so clones; 84% of them were found once. Roughly 1.2% of the sample comes from the top ten. Sequencing was performed on PBMCs. The receptors shown here come from a woman aged 18-35 years in good health and CMV-seronegative.

This chain joins TRBV7-8 and TRBJ2-1; 9 bases align to TRBD2. V shed 1 base and J 7 bases; nucleotides not matched to a gene: 5. CDR3 size: 15 residues. Germline CDR1 reads SGHVS; CDR2 reads FQNEAQ. The CDR3 region has the DNA TGTGCCAGCAGCTTAGGCGGGGGGGCAGGAAATGAGCAGTTCTTC. Encoded protein: CASSLGGGAGNEQFF.

The chain uses TRBV19 and TRBJ2-1; 14 bases agree with TRBD2. In germline, CDR1 is LNHDA, CDR2 SQIVND (reference sequence). The CDR3 is 19 amino acids. V lost 5 bases, J lost 6 bases, and 15 bases stayed unmatched. CDR3 in amino acids: CASSPRGGLAGGKGNEQFF. In nucleotides, the CDR3 is TGTGCCAGTAGTCCAAGGGGAGGACTAGCGGGAGGAAAGGGCAATGAGCAGTTCTTC.

This clone was counted a single time. The chain recombines TRBV6-1 with TRBJ2-1; 9 bases fit TRBD2. The V segment lost 11 bases and the J segment 8 bases; nucleotides outside the gene matches: 7. The CDR3 extends over 12 amino acids. CDR1 MNHNS and CDR2 SASEGT come from the germline V gene. CDR3 amino acids: CAGGSGSYEQFF. Here the CDR3 DNA reads TGTGCCGGGGGTAGCGGGAGCTATGAGCAGTTCTTC.

This clone was picked up one time. V gene TRBV5-4 combines with J gene TRBJ2-3, with 8 positions matching TRBD2. The V segment lost 0 bases and the J segment 4 bases; nucleotides outside the gene matches: 4. Germline assignment: CDR1 SGHNT and CDR2 YYREEE (reference sequence). The CDR3 runs 15 residues. This chain's CDR3 is CASSLGTGGPDTQYF. DNA for the CDR3: TGTGCCAGCAGCTTGGGGACGGGGGGGCCAGATACGCAGTATTTT.

The chain links TRBV5-6 to TRBJ2-2, with 7 bases identical to TRBD2. CDR1 is SGHDT and CDR2 is YYEEEE in the germline V gene. The V and J ends lost 2 bases and 7 bases, in that order; junction bases with no gene match: 14. The CDR3 is made up of 17 amino acids. CDR3: CASSFLLSGEINGELFF. The CDR3 DNA reads as TGTGCCAGCAGCTTCCTTCTGAGCGGGGAGATAAACGGGGAGCTGTTTTTT.

This chain joins TRBV6-5 and TRBJ1-1; 8 bases are a match to TRBD1. Unmatched junction bases numbered 13, after V lost 7 bases and J lost 6 bases. Per the germline V gene, CDR1 is MNHEY and CDR2 is SVGAGI. The CDR3 consists of 15 residues. Here the CDR3 reads CASNEGQGIYAEAFF. The CDR3 DNA is TGTGCCAGCAACGAAGGACAGGGAATCTACGCTGAAGCTTTCTTT.

The J gene is TRBJ2-3, the V gene TRBV7-9, with 7 bases that match TRBD2. Looked up from germline, CDR1 is SEHNR and CDR2 is FQNEAQ (reference sequence). The CDR3 is 15 residues long. The junction had 3 bases not matched to a gene; V was cut back by 3 bases and J by 0 bases. The DNA of the CDR3 is TGTGCCAGCAGCTTTCAGCGGGAAAGCACAGATACGCAGTATTTT. It translates to CASSFQRESTDTQYF.

V is TRBV11-2 and J is TRBJ2-7; TRBD2 aligns across 7 bases. CDR3 size: 14 residues. The V and J ends lost 0 bases and 8 bases, in that order; junction bases with no gene match: 7. The germline V gene encodes CDR1 SGHAT and CDR2 FQNNGV. The CDR3 region is CASSLEGGPSKQYF. For the CDR3, the DNA is TGTGCCAGCAGCTTAGAGGGAGGGCCATCCAAGCAGTACTTC.

J is TRBJ1-1 and V is TRBV6-5, with a tentative D call TRBD1 (5 bases). The CDR3 is 14 amino acids. The V and J ends lost 2 bases and 1 base respectively, with 8 bases between them. CDR1 and CDR2 (germline): MNHEY, SVGAGI. CDR3 in amino acids: CASSYGGANTEAFF. CDR3 coding DNA: TGTGCCAGCAGTTACGGTGGGGCGAACACTGAAGCTTTCTTT.

The V call is TRBV9, the J call TRBJ2-2, with 12 bases matching TRBD2. J was trimmed by 5 bases and V by 0 bases; bases with no gene match: 5. The CDR3 contains 17 residues. Germline-derived CDR1 and CDR2 are SGDLS and YYNGEE. In DNA, the CDR3 is TGTGCCAGCAGCGTAGCACTAGCGGGGGGACGTACCGGGGAGCTGTTTTTT. Translated: CASSVALAGGRTGELFF.

The chain carries TRBV19 and TRBJ1-3, with TRBD1 matching over 7 bases. Germline V gene lookup returns CDR1 LNHDA and CDR2 SQIVND (reference sequence). CDR3 length: 18 residues. V was clipped by 5 bases and J by 0 bases; unmatched bases: 13. CDR3 loop: CASSETGQRTLSGNTIYF. CDR3 bases: TGTGCCAGTAGTGAAACGGGACAGCGGACACTCTCTGGAAACACCATATATTTT.

The V call is TRBV27, the J call TRBJ2-3, with 12 bases that match TRBD2. The V gene end was trimmed by 6 bases and the J gene end by 10 bases; junction bases not matched to a gene: 11. The CDR3 contains 15 residues. Germline V gene data show CDR1 as MNHEY and CDR2 as SMNVEV (reference sequence). The CDR3 sequence: CASSPTSGRSTAQYF. CDR3 sequence (DNA): TGTGCCAGCAGCCCGACTAGCGGGAGATCAACGGCGCAGTATTTT.

In DNA, the CDR3 is TGCGCCAGCAGCCAAGATCGCGGATCTAACTATGGCTACACCTTC. Amino acids: CASSQDRGSNYGYTF. This chain connects TRBV4-1 to TRBJ1-2; D is uncertain. Trimming cost V 0 bases and J 0 bases, with 8 bases left between them. The CDR3 is made up of 15 amino acids. Germline CDR1 MGHRA, CDR2 YSYEKL.

This clone was counted a few times. The rearrangement links TRBV6-5 to TRBJ2-7; 8 bases agree with TRBD1. CDR1 and CDR2 from the germline V gene are MNHEY and SVGAGI. The CDR3 runs to 14 residues. The trim removed 6 bases at V and 6 bases at J, leaving 10 bases unmatched. The chain's CDR3 is CASRAGTGLLEQYF. DNA of the CDR3: TGTGCCAGCAGGGCCGGGACAGGTCTCCTCGAGCAGTACTTC.

Written as DNA, the CDR3 is TGCGCCAGCACCCCTAGCACTGAAGCTTTCTTT. Translation: CASTPSTEAFF. The chain employs TRBV23-1 and TRBJ1-1; D remains unclear. TRBV23-1 is flagged as an ORF with uncertain function. This CDR3 is built from 11 residues. V was trimmed by 7 bases and J by 4 bases, leaving 7 bases between them.

This clone was counted a single time. The genes are TRBV6-6 and TRBJ2-1; D is unclear. This CDR3 region has 15 residues. Looked up from germline, CDR1 is MNHNY and CDR2 is SVGAGI (reference sequence). Trimming shortened V by 4 bases and J by 6 bases, and 16 bases separated the two germline ends. The CDR3 loop reads CASSFTAAQLNEQFF. CDR3 in DNA: TGTGCCAGCAGTTTTACAGCAGCACAACTCAATGAGCAGTTCTTC.

This clone was seen once. V is TRBV27 and J is TRBJ2-1; possible D gene TRBD2, 6 bases. The CDR3 spans 14 residues. CDR1 and CDR2 (germline): MNHEY, SMNVEV (reference sequence). V was clipped by 1 base and J by 8 bases, with 12 bases between them. CDR3 region: CASSLFRGWDEQFF. In DNA form, the CDR3 reads TGTGCCAGCAGTTTATTTCGGGGGTGGGATGAGCAGTTCTTC.

V and J are TRBV9 and TRBJ1-2; 9 positions agree with TRBD1. The germline CDR1 and CDR2 sequences are SGDLS and YYNGEE. V dropped 2 bases and J dropped 3; count of bases not matched to a gene: 17. This CDR3 is 19 amino acids long. For the CDR3, the DNA is TGTGCCAGCAGCGTGTTCCGGGACAGGGTTAGGGTTGGCGACTATGGCTACACCTTC. It specifies CASSVFRDRVRVGDYGYTF. The whole variable domain, filled in from reference TRBV9 and TRBJ1-2, reads DSGVTQTPKHLITATGQRVTLRCSPRSGDLSVYWYQQSLDQGLQFLIQYYNGEERAKGNILERFSAQQFPDLHSELNLSSLELGDSALYFCASSVFRDRVRVGDYGYTFGSGTRLTVV.

The chain recombines TRBV7-9 with TRBJ2-7; D is ambiguous. V was trimmed by 3 bases and J by 0 bases, leaving 6 bases between them. CDR3 length: 13 residues. Germline CDR1 and CDR2: SEHNR and FQNEAQ (reference sequence). As DNA, the CDR3 is TGTGCCAGCAGCTTTTCCGGCTCCTACGAGCAGTACTTC. It encodes CASSFSGSYEQYF.

The chain links TRBV7-8 to TRBJ1-5; D is undetermined. CDR3 size: 14 residues. V dropped 1 base and J dropped 3 bases, with 7 bases sitting between them. Germline V CDR1 and CDR2: SGHVS, FQNEAQ. The CDR3, as DNA: TGTGCCAGCAGCTTAGGCAGAACCAATCAGCCCCAGCATTTT. Amino acid sequence: CASSLGRTNQPQHF.

The chain is built from TRBV7-9 and TRBJ2-7; TRBD2 agrees at 8 bases. CDR1 and CDR2 (germline): SEHNR, FQNEAQ (reference sequence). V lost 10 bases, J lost 6 bases, and 8 bases stayed unmatched. CDR3 size: 12 residues. CDR3 amino acids: CATGGGNSEQYF. CDR3 nucleotides: TGTGCCACCGGGGGGGGAAATAGCGAGCAGTACTTC. Full variable domain (outside the CDR3, taken from reference TRBV7-9 and TRBJ2-7): DTGVSQNPRHKITKRGQNVTFRCDPISEHNRLYWYRQTLGQGPEFLTYFQNEAQLEKSRLLSDRFSAERPKGSFSTLEIQRTEQGDSAMYLCATGGGNSEQYFGPGTRLTVT.

The rearrangement joins TRBV29-1 to TRBJ2-7; 8 bases agree with TRBD2. CDR1 SQVTM and CDR2 ANQGSEA come from the germline V gene. V lost 7 bases and J lost 7; bases outside the gene matches: 12. This CDR3 contains 13 residues. In DNA form, the CDR3 reads TGCAGCGGAAAAGGGGGACTAGGCGGGGAGCAGTACTTC. As protein: CSGKGGLGGEQYF.

Concerning this clone itself: Germline is not matched at one junction end, which may reflect a read error. The chain recombines TRBV7-9 with TRBJ1-2, with D possibly TRBD1 on 5 matching bases. CDR1 is SEHNR and CDR2 is FQNEAQ in the germline V gene (reference sequence). The CDR3 extends over 14 amino acids. CDR3 sequence (DNA): TGTTCCAGCAGCTTAACAGGAGCTAACTATGGCTACACCTTC. Translation: CSSSLTGANYGYTF.

This chain links TRBV25-1 with TRBJ2-5, with D unclear. CDR1 is MGHDK and CDR2 is SYGVNS in the germline V gene. V was trimmed by 1 base and J by 0 bases, leaving 9 bases between them. The CDR3 contains 15 residues. Written as DNA, the CDR3 is TGTGCCAGCAGTGAATGGGCAAAGTACCAAGAGACCCAGTACTTC. This gives the protein CASSEWAKYQETQYF.

The CDR3: CASSVGTSGGLRAQYF. In DNA, the CDR3 is TGTGCCAGCAGCGTAGGCACTAGCGGGGGGCTACGAGCGCAGTATTTT. V and J are TRBV9 and TRBJ2-3, with TRBD2 matching over 12 bases. The CDR3 length is 16 residues. Germline CDR1 reads SGDLS; CDR2 reads YYNGEE. The trim removed 0 bases at V and 10 bases at J, leaving 9 bases unmatched.

This rearrangement joins TRBV5-6 to TRBJ1-1; D remains unclear. V lost 1 base to trimming and J lost 4 bases, with 11 bases between them. The germline CDR1 and CDR2 sequences are SGHDT and YYEEEE. The CDR3 totals 14 residues. The CDR3: CASSLRGLATEAFF. CDR3 DNA: TGTGCCAGCAGCTTGAGAGGGCTGGCCACTGAAGCTTTCTTT.

The chain carries TRBV11-2 and TRBJ1-2, with 7 bases aligning to TRBD1. CDR3 length: 16 residues. Germline V CDR1 and CDR2: SGHAT, FQNNGV. The V gene end was trimmed by 0 bases and the J gene end by 8 bases; junction bases not matched to a gene: 12. The CDR3 spells CASSLEGKMRGRGYTF. In DNA form, the CDR3 reads TGTGCCAGCAGCTTAGAGGGCAAAATGAGGGGGCGCGGCTACACCTTC.

Written as DNA, the CDR3 is TGTGCCAGTAGTATGGGAGGGCAGCGGAGCACAGATACGCAGTATTTT. Protein: CASSMGGQRSTDTQYF. The rearrangement uses TRBV19 and TRBJ2-3; 7 bases line up with TRBD2. V was clipped by 3 bases and J by 0 bases; unmatched bases: 6. This CDR3 comprises 16 residues. Germline V gene lookup returns CDR1 LNHDA and CDR2 SQIVND (reference sequence).

V is TRBV28 and J is TRBJ2-1; no clear D. V lost 2 bases and J lost 1, with 12 bases in between. The CDR3 has 16 amino acids. Germline V gives CDR1 MDHEN, CDR2 SYDVKM. This CDR3 reads CASSLPLQWSYNEQFF. The CDR3 DNA is TGTGCCAGCAGTTTACCCTTACAATGGTCCTACAATGAGCAGTTCTTC.

This clone has a single count. The J gene is TRBJ2-7, the V gene TRBV20-1; D ambiguous. V lost 7 bases, J lost 1 base, and 8 bases lay in between. The CDR3 is 11 amino acids. CDR1 DFQATT and CDR2 SNEGSKA come from the germline V gene (reference sequence). CDR3 amino acids: CSVRLSYEQYF. DNA for the CDR3: TGCAGTGTCCGACTTTCCTACGAGCAGTACTTC.